The 8 T cell receptor beta chains below all came from one sample that was sequenced in a study of T cells after yellow fever vaccination. TCRdb ran MiXCR on the 5' RACE reads and lists one entry per CDR3 protein. The sample has about 550,000 distinct CDR3 sequences; 15% to 20% are singletons. The starting material was PBMCs, obtained 15 days after the yellow fever booster vaccination. These receptors all come from a young man who received the YFV17D yellow fever vaccine.

The chain uses TRBV3-1 and TRBJ2-7; the D gene could be TRBD1 or TRBD2 (5 bases each). The V end was cut by 8 bases, the J end by 0 bases, with 23 bases between. This CDR3 contains 17 residues. Germline V lookup: CDR1 LGHDT, CDR2 YNNKEL (reference sequence). The CDR3 nucleotides read TGTGCCAGCTCCCAAGGGGAGCTAGCCCTAGGCTCCTACGAGCAGTACTTC. This sequence encodes CASSQGELALGSYEQYF.

This clonotype has ten or more counts. The germline gene is not matched at one end of the junction; a read error may be the cause. The V gene is TRBV6-5, the J gene TRBJ2-1, with 9 nucleotides matching TRBD1. This CDR3 comprises 15 residues. CDR1 MNHEY and CDR2 SVGAGI come from the germline V gene. The CDR3 is CASRYSGQGLNEQFF. Written as DNA, the CDR3 is TGTGCCAGCAGGTACTCGGGACAGGGCCTCAATGAGCAGTTCTTC.

The chain carries TRBV20-1 and TRBJ2-2, with 10 bases identical to TRBD1. The CDR3 is 16 amino acids. Germline V gene lookup returns CDR1 DFQATT and CDR2 SNEGSKA (reference sequence). Germline trimming cut 5 bases from V and 6 bases from J; bases unmatched to any gene: 12. CDR3 in DNA: TGCAGTGCTCGGGATCCGGGACAGGGGCCCGCCGGGGAGCTGTTTTTT. It codes for CSARDPGQGPAGELFF.

This clonotype was observed a few times. The chain joins TRBV10-3 to TRBJ1-1; TRBD1 might be the D (5 bases). Deletions cut 4 bases from V and 5 bases from J, with 11 bases between. The germline V gene has CDR1 ENHRY and CDR2 SYGVKD. The length of the CDR3 is 13 residues. CDR3 in amino acids: CAISVTGGTEAFF. The CDR3 nucleotides are TGTGCCATCAGTGTCACAGGCGGGACTGAAGCTTTCTTT.

CDR3 loop: CASSSTGRGGEQYF. CDR3 DNA sequence: TGCGCCAGCAGCTCGACAGGGAGGGGCGGCGAGCAGTACTTC. The rearrangement joins TRBV5-1 to TRBJ2-7; D may correspond to TRBD1 or TRBD2 (7 bases each). The germline V gene encodes CDR1 SGHRS and CDR2 YFSETQ. The CDR3 length is 14 residues. V was pared by 3 bases and J by 6 bases, with 16 bases between.

There are a few counts of this clonotype. The chain carries TRBV7-2 and TRBJ2-1, with a weak D call TRBD1 (6 bases). In germline, CDR1 is SGHTA, CDR2 FQGNSA. V lost 1 base, J lost 0 bases, and 7 bases lay in between. The CDR3 has 15 residues. The DNA for the CDR3 is TGTGCCAGCAGCTTAGACAGGGCCTCCTACAATGAGCAGTTCTTC. It codes for CASSLDRASYNEQFF.

This clonotype was detected only a few times. The chain employs TRBV9 and TRBJ1-6; no reliable D call. Trimming left V 4 bases short and J 6 bases short, with 14 bases between. CDR3 length: 15 residues. CDR1 SGDLS and CDR2 YYNGEE come from the germline V gene. The CDR3 coding sequence is TGTGCCAGCAGCCAACACCCAAGGAGTAATTCACCCCTCCACTTT. This sequence encodes CASSQHPRSNSPLHF.

The chain joins TRBV7-2 to TRBJ2-1; D is undetermined. Trimming pared 7 bases from V and 9 bases from J, leaving 19 bases between. This CDR3 spans 14 amino acids. CDR1 SGHTA and CDR2 FQGNSA come from the germline V gene. CDR3 loop: CASTDGWALGEQFF. For the CDR3, the DNA is TGTGCCAGCACCGACGGTTGGGCCCTTGGTGAGCAGTTCTTC.